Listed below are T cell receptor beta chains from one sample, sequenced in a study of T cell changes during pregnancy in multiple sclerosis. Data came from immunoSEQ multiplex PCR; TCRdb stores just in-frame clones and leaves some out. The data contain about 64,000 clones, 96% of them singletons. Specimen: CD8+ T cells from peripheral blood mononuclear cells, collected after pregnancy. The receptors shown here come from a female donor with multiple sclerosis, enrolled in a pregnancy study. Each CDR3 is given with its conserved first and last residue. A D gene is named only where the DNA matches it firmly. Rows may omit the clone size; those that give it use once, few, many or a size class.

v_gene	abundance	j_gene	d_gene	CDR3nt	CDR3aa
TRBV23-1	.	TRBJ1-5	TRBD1	TGCGCCAGCAGACCGGTCCAGGGGGGACTTTATAGCAATCAGCCCCAGCATTTT	CASRPVQGGLYSNQPQHF
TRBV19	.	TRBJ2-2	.	TGTGCCAGTACCTCGGACACCGGGGAGCTGTTTTTT	CASTSDTGELFF
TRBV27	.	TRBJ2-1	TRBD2	TGTGCCAGCAGTTTATCGGGACTAGCGGGAGCCTTGTATGAGCAGTTCTTC	CASSLSGLAGALYEQFF
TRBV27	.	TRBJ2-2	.	TGTGCCAGCAATGCAGGGGTAACCGGGGAGCTGTTTTTT	CASNAGVTGELFF
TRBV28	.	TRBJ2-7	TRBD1	TGTGCCAGCAGTCCCGCCGGGACAGATCCCTACGAGCAGTACTTC	CASSPAGTDPYEQYF
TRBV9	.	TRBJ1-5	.	TGTGCCAGCAGCGTAGCTCCGAATCAGCCCCAGCATTTT	CASSVAPNQPQHF
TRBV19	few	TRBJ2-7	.	TGTGCCAGTAGCAGAACAGACAGCCCAGCGATTGAGCAGTACTTC	CASSRTDSPAIEQYF
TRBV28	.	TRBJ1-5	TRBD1	TGTGCCAGCAGTTTATCGGGGACAGGGGGCTTTCAGCCCCAGCATTTT	CASSLSGTGGFQPQHF
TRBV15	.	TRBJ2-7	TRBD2	TGTGCCACCAGCAGAGATCGGACTAGCGGGTACTACGAGCAGTACTTC	CATSRDRTSGYYEQYF
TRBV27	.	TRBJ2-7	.	TGTGCCAGCAGCCCAAGCCGCGGGGCCGCCTACTACGAGCAGTACTTC	CASSPSRGAAYYEQYF
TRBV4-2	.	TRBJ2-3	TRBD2	TGTGCCAGCAGCCCCCGACTAGCGGGTTCCACAGATACGCAGTATTTT	CASSPRLAGSTDTQYF
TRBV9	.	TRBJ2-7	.	TGTGCCAGCAGCCCGGGGGTGGGGCAGTACTTC	CASSPGVGQYF
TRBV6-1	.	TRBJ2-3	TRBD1	TGTGCCAGCAGTCCAGCCCCAGGGGGTTATACGCAGTATTTT	CASSPAPGGYTQYF
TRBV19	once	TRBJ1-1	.	TGTGCCAGTAGTATAGGGGCAGGAATCGAACTGAACACTGAAGCTTTCTTT	CASSIGAGIELNTEAFF
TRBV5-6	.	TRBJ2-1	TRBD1	TGTGCCAGCAGCCCCTGGGACAGATACAATGAGCAGTTCTTC	CASSPWDRYNEQFF
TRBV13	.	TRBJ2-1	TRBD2	TGTGCCAGCAGACCCGGGACTAGCGGAGTACCTGATGAGTTCTTC	CASRPGTSGVPDEFF
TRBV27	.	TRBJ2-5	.	TGTGCCAGCAGTTCCCCTTTTGAAGCGATGGAGACCCAGTACTTC	CASSSPFEAMETQYF
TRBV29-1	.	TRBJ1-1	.	TGCAGCGTTGGGAGAGCCTCGAACACTGAAGCTTTCTTT	CSVGRASNTEAFF
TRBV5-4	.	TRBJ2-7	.	TGTGCCAGCAGCTTTTCGGGGGGCCCCTCCTACGAGCAGTACTTC	CASSFSGGPSYEQYF
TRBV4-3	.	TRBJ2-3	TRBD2	TGCGCCAGCAGCCAAGATCTAGCGGGAGGGCCAGATACGCAGTATTTT	CASSQDLAGGPDTQYF
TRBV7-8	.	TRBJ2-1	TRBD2	TGTGCCAGCAGCTTCGGACTAGCGGGAGTCTGGGAGCAGTTCTTC	CASSFGLAGVWEQFF
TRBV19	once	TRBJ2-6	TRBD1	TGTGCCAGTCGGACAGGGACCGGGGCCAACGTCCTGACTTTC	CASRTGTGANVLTF
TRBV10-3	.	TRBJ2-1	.	TGTGCCATCGAAGATGTGGGGGGACCCGCGCAGTTCTTC	CAIEDVGGPAQFF
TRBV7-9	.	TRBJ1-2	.	TGTGCCAGCAGCTTCGGAAGTGGGGCAAACTATGGCTACACCTTC	CASSFGSGANYGYTF
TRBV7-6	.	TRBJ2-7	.	TGTGCCAGCAGCTTAAGCCCGGGAAGAGCAAAGTACTTC	CASSLSPGRAKYF
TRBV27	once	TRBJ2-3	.	TGTGCCAGCAGTTTAGCGGTTAGCACAGATACGCAGTATTTT	CASSLAVSTDTQYF
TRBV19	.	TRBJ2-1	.	TGTGCCACCCAGAGGGGGCGCGGGAATAATGAGCAGTTCTTC	CATQRGRGNNEQFF
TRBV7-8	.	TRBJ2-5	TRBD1	TGTGCCAGCAGCTTCCCTATGAGGCGGACAGGGGGCGAAGAGACCCAGTACTTC	CASSFPMRRTGGEETQYF
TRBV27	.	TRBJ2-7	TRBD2	TGTGCCAGCAGTTTTAGTGGGACTAGCGGGATCCTTCCCTCCTACGAGCAGTACTTC	CASSFSGTSGILPSYEQYF
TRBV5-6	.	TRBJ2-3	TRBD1	TGTGCCAGCAGCCTGGACAGGGGAAGAACAGATACGCAGTATTTT	CASSLDRGRTDTQYF
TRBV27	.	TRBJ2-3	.	TGTGCCAGCAGTTTTTCCAGGGGAGATACGCAGTATTTT	CASSFSRGDTQYF
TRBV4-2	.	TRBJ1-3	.	TGTGCCAGCAGCCACGCCAGTAAATCTGGAAACACCATATATTTT	CASSHASKSGNTIYF
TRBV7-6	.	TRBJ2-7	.	TGTGCCAGCAGCTTAGGGGACCGGGGGTACGAGCAGTACTTC	CASSLGDRGYEQYF
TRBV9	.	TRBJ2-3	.	TGTGCCAGCAGCGTAGCCAGGGATCCCACAGATACGCAGTATTTT	CASSVARDPTDTQYF
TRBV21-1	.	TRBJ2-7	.	TGTGCCAGTGCCCTAGAGGAGCAGTACTTC	CASALEEQYF
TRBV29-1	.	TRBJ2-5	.	TGCAGCGTTATGGGGGGTTTTGGGGTGGAGGAAGAGACCCAGTACTTC	CSVMGGFGVEEETQYF
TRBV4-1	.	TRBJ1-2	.	TGCGCCAGCAGCCAAGGGGGGGGAAATGGCTACACCTTC	CASSQGGGNGYTF
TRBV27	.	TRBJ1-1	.	TGTGCCAGCAGCCCGGGACAAATGAACACTGAAGCTTTCTTT	CASSPGQMNTEAFF
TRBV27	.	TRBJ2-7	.	TGTGCCAGCAGAGAGAACTCCTACGAGCAGTACTTC	CASRENSYEQYF
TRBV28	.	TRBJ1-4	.	TGTGCCAGCAGTTTTATCAGCCCCCGAAGCCCGGGGGGTGAAAAACTGTTTTTT	CASSFISPRSPGGEKLFF
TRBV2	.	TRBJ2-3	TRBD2	TGTGCCAGCAGTGACACCGGGACTAGCGGGAGGGCCCGTACAGATACGCAGTATTTT	CASSDTGTSGRARTDTQYF
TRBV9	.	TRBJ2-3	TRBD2	TGTGCCAGCAGCAAAGGGACTAGCGGGAGGCCGGGCACAGATACGCAGTATTTT	CASSKGTSGRPGTDTQYF
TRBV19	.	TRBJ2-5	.	TGTGCCAGTAGAGGGGCAAAATACCAAGAGACCCAGTACTTC	CASRGAKYQETQYF
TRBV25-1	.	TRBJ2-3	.	TGTGCCAGCAGTGAATATAGGCAGGGATACACAGATACGCAGTATTTT	CASSEYRQGYTDTQYF
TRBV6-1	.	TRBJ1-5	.	TGTGCCAGCAGTGACACAGGGTATCAGCCCCAGCATTTT	CASSDTGYQPQHF
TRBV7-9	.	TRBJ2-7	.	TGTGCCAGCAGCCCCGACAGCAGCTCCTACGAGCAGTACTTC	CASSPDSSSYEQYF
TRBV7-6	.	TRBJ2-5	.	TGTGCCAGCAGCTTAGCGCGGGAAGAGACCCAGTACTTC	CASSLAREETQYF
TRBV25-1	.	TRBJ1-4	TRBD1	TGTGCCAGCAGAGCGACAGGGGTTTTCACTAATGAAAAACTGTTTTTT	CASRATGVFTNEKLFF